This TCR beta chain was retrieved from a study of human T cells and chemical hapten exposure. Whole-study context: The patch tests put 0.01% DPC on the skin of the upper back and were read 6 days later.

This CDR3 has 16 residues. Germline V gene lookup returns CDR1 SGDLS and CDR2 YYNGEE. V gave up 3 bases and J gave up 1 base; unmatched junction bases: 5. The time point is: pre-sensitization, week 0. Specified treatment: therapeutic diphenylcyclopropenone sensitization with weekly scalp DPC. TCRdb itself ran the RACE reads through MiXCR, one entry per CDR3 protein. The repertoire holds over 300,000 distinct CDR3 sequences, 4.5% to 5.5% seen once, with around 2.6% in the top ten. The specimen comprised whole blood, sampled in connection with sensitization to the hapten diphenylcyclopropenone (DPC). This receptor was identified in a woman in her forties or fifties with alopecia areata. Some clones in this sample may be carry-over from other donors' samples. This chain uses TRBV9 with TRBJ2-3; TRBD2 matches at 10 bases. CDR3 sequence reads: CASSGTGTSGTDTQYF. The CDR3 DNA is TGTGCCAGCAGCGGAACTGGGACTAGCGGCACAGATACGCAGTATTTT.